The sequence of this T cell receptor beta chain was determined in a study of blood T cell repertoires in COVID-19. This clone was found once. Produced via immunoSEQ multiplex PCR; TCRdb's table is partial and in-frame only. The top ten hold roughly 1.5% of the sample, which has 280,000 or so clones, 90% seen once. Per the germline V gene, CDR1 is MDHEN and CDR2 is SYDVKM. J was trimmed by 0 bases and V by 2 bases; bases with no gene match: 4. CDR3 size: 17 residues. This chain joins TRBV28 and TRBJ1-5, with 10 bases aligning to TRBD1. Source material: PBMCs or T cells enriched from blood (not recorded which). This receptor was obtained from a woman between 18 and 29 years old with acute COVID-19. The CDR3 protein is CASSLPRDRGSNQPQHF. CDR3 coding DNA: TGTGCCAGCAGTTTACCGCGGGACAGGGGTAGCAATCAGCCCCAGCATTTT. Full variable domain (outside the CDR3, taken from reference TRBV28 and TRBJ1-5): DVKVTQSSRYLVKRTGEKVFLECVQDMDHENMFWYRQDPGLGLRLIYFSYDVKMKEKGDIPEGYSVSREKKERFSLILESASTNQTSMYLCASSLPRDRGSNQPQHFGDGTRLSIL.